The 18 T cell receptor beta chains presented below share a single source sample, sequenced in a study of T cells in Graves' hyperthyroidism and ophthalmopathy. Amplification of TCR beta CDR3 regions used RNA as the template. Primed by the HTBI set, a first-round RT-PCR was run on the TCR CDR3. A single record per CDR3 protein comes from TCRdb applying MiXCR to the multiplex PCR reads. This table holds 560,000 or so distinct CDR3 sequences, 15% to 20% found once. The material sequenced was blood. The receptors originated from a middle-aged man with Graves' ophthalmopathy.

V is TRBV5-8 and J is TRBJ1-5; perhaps TRBD1 as D (6 bases). This CDR3 contains 13 residues. Germline V gene data show CDR1 as SGHTS and CDR2 as YDEGEE. The ends were cut back, 3 bases at V and 6 bases at J, with 10 bases in the middle. The CDR3 protein is CASSSQGPQPQHF. CDR3 DNA sequence: TGTGCCAGCAGCTCGCAGGGGCCTCAGCCCCAGCATTTT.

This clonotype has a handful of counts. The J gene is TRBJ1-3, the V gene TRBV24-1; D is unclear. This CDR3 spans 16 amino acids. With 0 bases removed from V and 0 bases from J, the gap between germline ends came to 8 bases. Looked up from germline, CDR1 is KGHDR and CDR2 is SFDVKD. CDR3 in DNA: TGTGCCACCAGTGATTTGGGACCTAACTCTGGAAACACCATATATTTT. Amino acids: CATSDLGPNSGNTIYF.

This clonotype was counted at least ten times. The rearrangement uses TRBV27 and TRBJ2-1, with 10 bases aligning to TRBD2. Germline V gives CDR1 MNHEY, CDR2 SMNVEV (reference sequence). The V segment lost 7 bases and the J segment 7 bases; nucleotides outside the gene matches: 19. This CDR3 is 18 amino acids long. This CDR3 reads CASNRDRLAGVPRNEQFF. The CDR3 DNA is TGTGCCAGCAACCGTGATCGGCTAGCGGGAGTTCCTAGGAATGAGCAGTTCTTC.

This clonotype was seen more than once but under ten times. The gene calls are TRBV6-1 and TRBJ1-2; no firm D call. The germline gives CDR1 MNHNS, CDR2 SASEGT. Trimming shortened V by 9 bases and J by 4 bases, and 9 bases separated the two germline ends. This CDR3 contains 11 residues. The CDR3 nucleotides are TGTGCCAGTCAGGTGGGCTATGGCTACACCTTC. This translates into CASQVGYGYTF.

This clonotype was observed at least ten times. The chain joins TRBV2 to TRBJ2-1; 9 nucleotides align to TRBD2. The J segment lost 6 bases and the V segment lost 5 bases, leaving 8 bases of the junction unmatched. The CDR3 is 15 amino acids. Germline CDR1 and CDR2: SNHLY and FYNNEI. In nucleotides, the CDR3 is TGTGCCAGCAGTCTCGAGACTAGCGGCCCCAATGAGCAGTTCTTC. It is translated as CASSLETSGPNEQFF.

This clonotype was seen repeatedly, ten times or more. The V call is TRBV3-1, the J call TRBJ1-4; D is possibly TRBD1 (5 bases). The germline CDR1 and CDR2 sequences are LGHDT and YNNKEL (reference sequence). CDR3 length: 16 residues. V gave up 1 base and J gave up 5 bases, with 14 bases separating them. The DNA for the CDR3 is TGTGCCAGCAGCCAAGGTTCGGGCCGGGGGAATGAAAAACTGTTTTTT. As protein: CASSQGSGRGNEKLFF.

This clonotype was counted many times. The chain uses TRBV5-5 and TRBJ1-1; D perhaps matches TRBD1 (6 bases). The CDR3 is 14 amino acids. With 4 bases removed from V and 8 bases from J, the gap between germline ends came to 18 bases. Germline assignment: CDR1 SGHKS and CDR2 YYEKEE (reference sequence). The CDR3 spells CASSHTTGTTEAFF. The CDR3 DNA follows: TGTGCCAGCAGCCATACGACAGGCACTACAGAAGCTTTCTTT.

The genes are TRBV2 and TRBJ1-5; D is perhaps TRBD1 (5 bases). V was shortened by 5 bases and J by 5 bases, with 10 bases between the two germline ends. Germline V gene data show CDR1 as SNHLY and CDR2 as FYNNEI. CDR3 size: 13 residues. The CDR3 sequence is CASSLIRDQPQHF. CDR3 in DNA: TGTGCCAGCAGTTTGATCAGGGATCAGCCCCAGCATTTT.

Only a few counts were recorded for this clonotype. J is TRBJ2-1 and V is TRBV6-6; 8 nucleotides match TRBD2. This CDR3 is 14 amino acids long. CDR1 MNHNY and CDR2 SVGAGI come from the germline V gene (reference sequence). The junction had 6 bases not matched to a gene; V was cut back by 6 bases and J by 5 bases. The CDR3 is CASSPGTRHNEQFF. The DNA for the CDR3 is TGTGCCAGCAGCCCCGGGACTAGACACAATGAGCAGTTCTTC.

Ten or more counts support this clonotype. The J gene is TRBJ2-1, the V gene TRBV11-2, with 10 bases that match TRBD2. Germline CDR1 is SGHAT and CDR2 is FQNNGV. This CDR3 region has 16 residues. Losses at the gene ends were 2 bases for V and 4 bases for J; bases not matched to a gene: 5. CDR3 residues: CASSLTSGVIYNEQFF. The DNA of the CDR3 is TGTGCCAGCAGCTTAACTAGCGGGGTGATTTACAATGAGCAGTTCTTC.

The V call is TRBV7-8, the J call TRBJ1-1, with TRBD1 matching 8 bases. This CDR3 has 14 amino acids. V lost 4 bases, J lost 7 bases, and 8 bases stayed unmatched. CDR1 and CDR2 (germline): SGHVS, FQNEAQ. The CDR3 sequence is CASSSSPGQVEAFF. Written as DNA, the CDR3 is TGTGCCAGCAGCTCATCTCCGGGACAGGTTGAAGCTTTCTTT.

The sample holds many counts of this clonotype. V is TRBV28 and J is TRBJ2-7, with 7 bases that match TRBD2. V was clipped by 3 bases and J by 3 bases; unmatched bases: 5. The CDR3 has 14 amino acids. The germline V gene has CDR1 MDHEN and CDR2 SYDVKM. The CDR3 DNA is TGTGCCAGCAGTTTTTCGGCTAGCGGCTACGAGCAGTACTTC. It specifies CASSFSASGYEQYF.

J is TRBJ1-5 and V is TRBV7-8; the match to TRBD1 covers 9 bases. Germline V gene lookup returns CDR1 SGHVS and CDR2 FQNEAQ. V lost 3 bases to trimming and J lost 4 bases; unmatched junction nucleotides: 4. CDR3 length equals 15 residues. The CDR3 coding sequence is TGTGCCAGCAGCTTTGGGACAGGGACGAATCAGCCCCAGCATTTT. It encodes CASSFGTGTNQPQHF.

The chain combines TRBV7-9 with TRBJ1-1; the D is unclear. The V end lost 3 bases, the J end lost 2 bases, and 10 bases lay between the germline ends. This CDR3 spans 14 amino acids. Looked up from germline, CDR1 is SEHNR and CDR2 is FQNEAQ (reference sequence). The CDR3 reads CASSLYEGNTEAFF. Written as DNA, the CDR3 is TGTGCCAGCAGCTTGTATGAGGGAAACACTGAAGCTTTCTTT.

This clonotype has more than one count but fewer than ten. This rearrangement joins TRBV28 to TRBJ1-1; TRBD1 might be the D (6 bases). Germline V gene lookup returns CDR1 MDHEN and CDR2 SYDVKM. V lost 2 bases and J 8 bases, leaving 15 bases between the germline ends. CDR3 length equals 14 residues. CDR3 sequence reads: CASSLQSIRGEAFF. The CDR3 DNA is TGTGCCAGCAGTTTACAGTCGATCAGGGGAGAAGCTTTCTTT.

This clonotype was seen more than once but under ten times. This sequence joins TRBV18 and TRBJ2-7; the D gene is possibly TRBD1 (5 bases). CDR3 length: 12 amino acids. Trimming took 4 bases from V and 7 from J, leaving 11 bases between them. Germline values: CDR1 KGHSH, CDR2 LQKENI. CDR3 amino acids: CASSQGPGEQYF. As DNA, the CDR3 is TGTGCCAGCTCACAGGGGCCTGGGGAGCAGTACTTC.

This clonotype was picked up many times. This sequence joins TRBV10-3 and TRBJ2-5, with TRBD2 matching 8 bases. Germline loops: CDR1 ENHRY, CDR2 SYGVKD. J was trimmed by 4 bases and V by 10 bases; bases with no gene match: 8. The CDR3 has 13 residues. This CDR3 reads CANRAGEGETQYF. CDR3 coding DNA: TGTGCCAACCGAGCGGGAGAGGGAGAGACCCAGTACTTC.

The CDR3 is CASSHTGTTPYEQYF. CDR3 nucleotides: TGCGCCAGCAGCCATACCGGGACAACCCCCTACGAGCAGTACTTC. The chain is built from TRBV4-3 and TRBJ2-7; D possibly corresponds to TRBD1 (6 bases). The CDR3 extends over 15 amino acids. Germline V gene lookup returns CDR1 LGHNA and CDR2 YSLEER. V shed 3 bases and J shed 2 bases, with 14 bases lying between them.